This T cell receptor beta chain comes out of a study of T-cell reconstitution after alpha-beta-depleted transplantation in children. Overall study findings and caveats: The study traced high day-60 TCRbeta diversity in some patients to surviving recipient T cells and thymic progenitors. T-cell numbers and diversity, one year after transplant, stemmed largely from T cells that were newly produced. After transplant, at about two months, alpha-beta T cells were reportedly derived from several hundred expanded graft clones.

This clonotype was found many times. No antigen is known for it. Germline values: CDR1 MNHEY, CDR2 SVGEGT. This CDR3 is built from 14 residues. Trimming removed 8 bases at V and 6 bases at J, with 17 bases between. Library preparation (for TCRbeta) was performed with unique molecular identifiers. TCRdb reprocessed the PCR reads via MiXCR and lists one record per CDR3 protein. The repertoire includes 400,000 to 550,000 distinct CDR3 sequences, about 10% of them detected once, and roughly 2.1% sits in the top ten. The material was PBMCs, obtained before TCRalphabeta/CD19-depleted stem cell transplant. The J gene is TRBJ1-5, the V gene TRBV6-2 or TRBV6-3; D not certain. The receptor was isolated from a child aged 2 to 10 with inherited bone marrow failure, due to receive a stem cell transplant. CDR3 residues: CASVQALSGQPQHF. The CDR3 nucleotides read TGTGCCAGCGTTCAAGCACTCAGCGGTCAGCCCCAGCATTTT.